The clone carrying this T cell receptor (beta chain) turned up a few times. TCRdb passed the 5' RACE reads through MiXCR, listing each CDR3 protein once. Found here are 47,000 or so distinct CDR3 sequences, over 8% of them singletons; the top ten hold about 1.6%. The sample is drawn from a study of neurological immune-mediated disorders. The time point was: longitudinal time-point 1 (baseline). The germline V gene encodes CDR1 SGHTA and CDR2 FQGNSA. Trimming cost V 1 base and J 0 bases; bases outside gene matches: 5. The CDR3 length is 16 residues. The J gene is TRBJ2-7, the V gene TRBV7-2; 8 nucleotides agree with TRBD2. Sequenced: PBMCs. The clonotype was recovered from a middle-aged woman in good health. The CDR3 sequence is CASSLVGGRSSYEQYF. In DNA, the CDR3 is TGTGCCAGCAGCTTAGTGGGCGGGAGGAGCTCCTACGAGCAGTACTTC.